This T cell receptor (beta chain) was retrieved from a study of T cell responses to AZD1222 COVID-19 vaccine. Findings and limits, study-wide: Spike-specific TCRs gained breadth and depth after people received two AZD1222 doses. Baseline testing showed seropositivity in only 6 or 7 AZD1222 recipients. White British people made up most donors, females outnumbered males, and clonal diversity was possibly underestimated. A reported finding is that nearly half of spike-specific TCRs target unmutated variant regions.

Germline lookup yields CDR1 SGHTA and CDR2 FQGNSA. This CDR3 comprises 11 residues. The V end lost 1 base, the J end lost 10 bases, and 4 bases lay between the germline ends. In regard to this clone: The target antigen is unknown.

Here immunoSEQ multiplex PCR was the method, and the copy in TCRdb shows in-frame clones only, minus some. The sample lists approximately 180,000 clones; 85% to 90% were seen once. The rearrangement joins TRBV7-2 to TRBJ1-4; D uncertain. Sequenced material: peripheral blood, taken 28 days after the second dose of the MenACWY control vaccine. The source of this sequence is an adult who received the MenACWY meningococcal vaccine as a control. CDR3 in amino acids: CASSLGPKLFF. CDR3 coding DNA: TGTGCCAGCAGCTTAGGGCCAAAACTGTTTTTT. The full variable domain, completed using reference TRBV7-2 and TRBJ1-4, is GAGVSQSPSNKVTEKGKDVELRCDPISGHTALYWYRQSLGQGLEFLIYFQGNSAPDKSGLPSDRFSAERTGGSVSTLTIQRTQQEDSAVYLCASSLGPKLFFGSGTQLSVL.